The sequence of this T cell receptor beta chain was determined in a study of blood T cell repertoires in COVID-19. Study details: Specimens from acute and convalescent COVID-19 originated in the United States, Italy and Spain. PBMCs, B-cell-depleted T cells, or T cells provided the cDNA or gDNA that made up the material.

Per the original data handling: Amplification with reference gene primers provided the estimates of nucleated cell counts. Repertoires were generated with immunoSEQ multiplex PCR, while TCRdb's copy carries only in-frame clones and drops some. V, J and clone size reflect that table, while D and trimming were determined from the DNA. The sample contains about 240,000 clones, about 88% of which appear only once. V lost 7 bases to trimming and J lost 5 bases, with 9 bases between them. Germline V gene sequence: CDR1 MNHEY, CDR2 SVGAGI. The CDR3 spans 12 residues. This rearrangement joins TRBV6-5 to TRBJ1-5; possibly TRBD1 for D (5 bases). The TCR originated in a woman aged 65 to 85 with active or convalescent COVID-19. Sequencing input: peripheral blood. CDR3: CASTWGDQPQHF. CDR3 coding DNA: TGTGCCAGCACATGGGGGGATCAGCCCCAGCATTTT.